The present T cell receptor beta chain was sequenced within a study of cytomegalovirus exposure and HLA in healthy donors. This CDR3 contains 16 residues. Germline V lookup: CDR1 SGHRS, CDR2 YFSETQ. Trimming removed 0 bases from V and 0 bases from J, with 11 bases in between. Only in-frame clones appear in the TCRdb table, and some are missing; sequencing was by immunoSEQ multiplex PCR. The data contain some 98,000 clones, roughly 90% of them seen just once; the ten biggest clones take up 6.3%. This sequence originates from a man aged 18-30 years in good health and CMV-seropositive. The sample consisted of PBMCs. The V and J genes are TRBV5-1 and TRBJ2-3; tentatively, D is TRBD2 (6 bases). CDR3 loop: CASSLGLDSSTDTQYF. The CDR3 DNA follows: TGCGCCAGCAGCTTGGGACTAGACAGTAGCACAGATACGCAGTATTTT.